These 10 T cell receptor beta chains were sequenced from one sample in a study of cytotoxic CD8 clonotypes in ibrutinib-treated CLL. The repertoire was sequenced with immunoSEQ multiplex PCR; TCRdb's copy has only in-frame clones and lacks some. In the table there are about 69,000 clones, 80% of which are singletons. The specimen comprised PBMCs, sampled at disease progression, from a patient treated with ibrutinib. These receptors were obtained from a human donor with chronic lymphocytic leukemia.

The J gene is TRBJ1-1, the V gene TRBV29-1, with a possible D match to TRBD1 (6 bases). The V gene lost 4 bases and the J gene lost 6 bases, with 9 bases spanning the gap. Germline V gives CDR1 SQVTM, CDR2 ANQGSEA. This CDR3 contains 11 residues. CDR3 coding DNA: TGCAGCGTTGGAGACAGGCCTGAAGCTTTCTTT. This gives the protein CSVGDRPEAFF.

This chain links TRBV6-1 with TRBJ1-6, with D possibly TRBD1 on 6 matching bases. V was trimmed by 4 bases and J by 0 bases, leaving 16 bases between them. The CDR3 covers 18 residues. CDR1 MNHNS and CDR2 SASEGT come from the germline V gene. In DNA form, the CDR3 reads TGTGCCAGCAGTGGAGAAGACAGGAGGAGCTCCTATAATTCACCCCTCCACTTT. It translates to CASSGEDRRSSYNSPLHF.

V gene TRBV5-1 combines with J gene TRBJ2-1; 12 positions agree with TRBD2. The V and J ends lost 2 bases and 6 bases, in that order; junction bases with no gene match: 6. Germline V lookup: CDR1 SGHRS, CDR2 YFSETQ. This CDR3 contains 16 residues. The CDR3 region has the DNA TGCGCCAGCAGCTTATTACGACTAGCGGGAGTCAATGAGCAGTTCTTC. The encoded protein is CASSLLRLAGVNEQFF. The whole variable domain, remainder taken from reference TRBV5-1 and TRBJ2-1, is KAGVTQTPRYLIKTRGQQVTLSCSPISGHRSVSWYQQTPGQGLQFLFEYFSETQRNKGNFPGRFSGRQFSNSRSEMNVSTLELGDSALYLCASSLLRLAGVNEQFFGPGTRLTVL.

This chain links TRBV10-1 with TRBJ1-5; maybe TRBD1 (6 bases). V dropped 8 bases and J dropped 0 bases, with 11 bases sitting between them. The CDR3 is made up of 14 amino acids. The germline gives CDR1 WNHNN, CDR2 SYGVQD (reference sequence). CDR3 protein: CASFGQPSNQPQHF. The CDR3 bases are TGCGCCAGCTTCGGACAGCCTAGCAATCAGCCCCAGCATTTT.

V usage is TRBV19 and J usage is TRBJ1-3; D is unclear. V was pared by 3 bases and J by 0 bases, with 12 bases between. This CDR3 is built from 16 residues. CDR1 LNHDA and CDR2 SQIVND come from the germline V gene (reference sequence). CDR3 in amino acids: CASSILSFNSGNTIYF. The CDR3 region has the DNA TGTGCCAGTAGTATTCTTTCCTTCAACTCTGGAAACACCATATATTTT.

By sample share, this clone is medium-sized. V is TRBV27 and J is TRBJ2-1; 12 bases fit TRBD2. CDR1 is MNHEY and CDR2 is SMNVEV in the germline V gene (reference sequence). With V trimmed by 8 bases and J by 0 bases, 5 bases remained unmatched. The CDR3 totals 16 residues. The CDR3 region is CASRLAGGVSYNEQFF. DNA of the CDR3: TGTGCCAGCCGGCTAGCGGGAGGGGTCTCCTACAATGAGCAGTTCTTC.

The chain recombines TRBV6-1 with TRBJ1-1; the D gene is possibly TRBD1 (6 bases). Germline-derived CDR1 and CDR2 are MNHNS and SASEGT. The CDR3 runs to 14 residues. Trimming took 5 bases from V and 5 from J, leaving 15 bases between them. The chain's CDR3 is CASSLTGRRTEAFF. The CDR3 DNA sequence: TGTGCCAGCAGTCTGACAGGTAGAAGAACTGAAGCTTTCTTT.

This chain links TRBV6-6 with TRBJ1-5, with 7 nucleotides matching TRBD1. The CDR3 is 15 amino acids. From germline, CDR1 is MNHNY and CDR2 SVGAGI (reference sequence). V shed 5 bases, J shed 7 bases, and the junction held 11 bases outside the gene matches. The CDR3 bases are TGTGCCAGCAGTGACCCAACAGGGGAAGGACAGCCCCAGCATTTT. As protein: CASSDPTGEGQPQHF.

This chain links TRBV15 with TRBJ2-7; 10 bases are shared with TRBD1. The CDR3 runs 15 residues. Germline CDR1 LNHNV, CDR2 YYDKDF (reference sequence). After removal of 3 bases from V and 6 bases from J, the junction contained 8 bases not matched to a gene. CDR3 residues: CATSRKRQGAVEQYF. CDR3 in DNA: TGTGCCACCAGCAGGAAAAGACAGGGGGCTGTCGAGCAGTACTTC.

The chain carries TRBV2 and TRBJ1-5, with D perhaps TRBD1 (6 bases). Germline CDR1 is SNHLY and CDR2 is FYNNEI. This CDR3 is built from 17 residues. Trimming removed 6 bases at V and 0 bases at J, with 18 bases between. DNA for the CDR3: TGTGCCAGCAGCCTCGGGACAAATCATTATAGCAATCAGCCCCAGCATTTT. It encodes CASSLGTNHYSNQPQHF.